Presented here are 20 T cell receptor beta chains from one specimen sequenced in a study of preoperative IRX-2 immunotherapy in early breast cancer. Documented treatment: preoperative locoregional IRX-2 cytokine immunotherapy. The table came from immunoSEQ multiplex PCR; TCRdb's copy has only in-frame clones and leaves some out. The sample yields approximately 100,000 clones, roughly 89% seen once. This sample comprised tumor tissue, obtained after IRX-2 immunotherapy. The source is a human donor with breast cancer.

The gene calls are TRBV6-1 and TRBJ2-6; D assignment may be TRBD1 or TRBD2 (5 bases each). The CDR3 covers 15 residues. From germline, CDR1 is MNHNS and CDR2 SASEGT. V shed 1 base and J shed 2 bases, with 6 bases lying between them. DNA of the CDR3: TGTGCCAGCAGTGAAGGAGGGGCTGGGGCCAACGTCCTGACTTTC. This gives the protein CASSEGGAGANVLTF.

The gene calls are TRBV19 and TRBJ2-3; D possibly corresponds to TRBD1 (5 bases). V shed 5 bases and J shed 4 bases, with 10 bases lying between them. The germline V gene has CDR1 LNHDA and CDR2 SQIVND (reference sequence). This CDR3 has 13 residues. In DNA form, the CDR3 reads TGTGCCAGTAGTCCAGGGCCCGCAGATACGCAGTATTTT. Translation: CASSPGPADTQYF.

CDR3 nucleotides: TGTGCCAGTAGTATGATGAGGGGGACTGAAGCTTTCTTT. It is translated as CASSMMRGTEAFF. The chain recombines TRBV19 with TRBJ1-1; possible D gene TRBD1, 6 bases. The germline CDR1 and CDR2 sequences are LNHDA and SQIVND (reference sequence). Trimming left V 3 bases short and J 5 bases short, with 10 bases between. The CDR3 sequence is 13 residues long.

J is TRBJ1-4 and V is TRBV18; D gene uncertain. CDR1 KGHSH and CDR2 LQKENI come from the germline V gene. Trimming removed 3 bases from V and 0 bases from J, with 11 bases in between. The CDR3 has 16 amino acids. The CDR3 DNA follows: TGTGCCAGCTCACCCCTGCCCGGGTCAACTAATGAAAAACTGTTTTTT. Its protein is CASSPLPGSTNEKLFF.

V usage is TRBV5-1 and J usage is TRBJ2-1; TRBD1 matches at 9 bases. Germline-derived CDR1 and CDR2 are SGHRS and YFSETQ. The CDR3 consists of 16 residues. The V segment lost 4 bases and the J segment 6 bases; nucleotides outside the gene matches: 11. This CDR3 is CASSRQGQGISNEQFF. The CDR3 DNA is TGCGCCAGCAGCCGGCAGGGACAGGGAATTTCCAATGAGCAGTTCTTC.

In DNA, the CDR3 is TGTGCCTGGAGTAAATCAGGGAGACTCTATGGCTACACCTTC. This encodes CAWSKSGRLYGYTF. The chain carries TRBV30 and TRBJ1-2, with D tentatively TRBD1 (5 bases). V lost 2 bases to trimming and J lost 4 bases, with 14 bases between them. The CDR3 consists of 14 residues. The germline gives CDR1 GTSNPN, CDR2 SVGIG (reference sequence).

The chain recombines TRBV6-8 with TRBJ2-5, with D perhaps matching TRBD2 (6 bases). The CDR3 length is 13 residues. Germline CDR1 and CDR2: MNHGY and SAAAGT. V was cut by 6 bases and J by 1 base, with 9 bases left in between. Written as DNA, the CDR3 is TGTGCCAGCAGCCTGACTAGCCAAGAGACCCAGTACTTC. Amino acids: CASSLTSQETQYF.

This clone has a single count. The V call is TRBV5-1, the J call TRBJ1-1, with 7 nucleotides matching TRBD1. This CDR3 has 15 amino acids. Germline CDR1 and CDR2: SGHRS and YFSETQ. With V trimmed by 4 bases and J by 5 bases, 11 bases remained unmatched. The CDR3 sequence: CASSPNTGEKTEAFF. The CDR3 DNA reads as TGCGCCAGCAGCCCGAACACAGGGGAGAAGACTGAAGCTTTCTTT.

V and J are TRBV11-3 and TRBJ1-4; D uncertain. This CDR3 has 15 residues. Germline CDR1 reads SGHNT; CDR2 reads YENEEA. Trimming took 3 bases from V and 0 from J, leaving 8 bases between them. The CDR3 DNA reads TGTGCCAGCAGCTTCAACGATGCAACTAATGAAAAACTGTTTTTT. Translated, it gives CASSFNDATNEKLFF.

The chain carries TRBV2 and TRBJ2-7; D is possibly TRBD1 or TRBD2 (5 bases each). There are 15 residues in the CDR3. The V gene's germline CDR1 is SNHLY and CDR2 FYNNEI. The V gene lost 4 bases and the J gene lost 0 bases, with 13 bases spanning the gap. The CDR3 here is CASSGGTSNSYEQYF. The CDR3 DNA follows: TGTGCCAGCAGTGGGGGGACCTCAAACTCCTACGAGCAGTACTTC.

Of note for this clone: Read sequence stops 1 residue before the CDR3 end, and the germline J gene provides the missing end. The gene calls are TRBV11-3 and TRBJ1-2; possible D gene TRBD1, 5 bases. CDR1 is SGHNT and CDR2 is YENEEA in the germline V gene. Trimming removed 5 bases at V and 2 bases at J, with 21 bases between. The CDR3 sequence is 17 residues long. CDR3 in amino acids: CASSGAGVGEPNYGYTF. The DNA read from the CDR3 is TGTGCCAGCAGCGGGGCGGGGGTTGGGGAGCCCAACTATGGCTACACC.

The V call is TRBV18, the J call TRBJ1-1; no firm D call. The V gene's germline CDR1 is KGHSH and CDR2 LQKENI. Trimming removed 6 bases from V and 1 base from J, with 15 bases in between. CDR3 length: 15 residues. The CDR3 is CASSSTGNQNTEAFF. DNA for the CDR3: TGTGCCAGCTCTTCAACTGGGAACCAGAACACTGAAGCTTTCTTT.

CDR3 protein: CASSKDARNTEAFF. In DNA form, the CDR3 reads TGCGCCAGCAGCAAGGACGCCAGGAACACTGAAGCTTTCTTT. The chain uses TRBV5-1 and TRBJ1-1, with D unresolved. The CDR3 totals 14 residues. The ends were cut back, 4 bases at V and 1 base at J, with 11 bases in the middle. CDR1 is SGHRS and CDR2 is YFSETQ in the germline V gene.

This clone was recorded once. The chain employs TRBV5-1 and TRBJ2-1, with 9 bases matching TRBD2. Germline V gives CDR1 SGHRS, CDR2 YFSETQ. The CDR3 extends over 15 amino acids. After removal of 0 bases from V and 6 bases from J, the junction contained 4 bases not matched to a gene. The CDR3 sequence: CASSLGTSDGNEQFF. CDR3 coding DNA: TGCGCCAGCAGCTTGGGGACTAGCGATGGCAATGAGCAGTTCTTC.

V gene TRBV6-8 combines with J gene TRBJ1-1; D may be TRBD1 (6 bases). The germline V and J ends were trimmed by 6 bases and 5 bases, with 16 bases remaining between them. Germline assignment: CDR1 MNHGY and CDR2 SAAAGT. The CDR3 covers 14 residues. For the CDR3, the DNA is TGTGCCAGCAGCGAGGGGGGGCTGGGGACTGAAGCTTTCTTT. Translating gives CASSEGGLGTEAFF.

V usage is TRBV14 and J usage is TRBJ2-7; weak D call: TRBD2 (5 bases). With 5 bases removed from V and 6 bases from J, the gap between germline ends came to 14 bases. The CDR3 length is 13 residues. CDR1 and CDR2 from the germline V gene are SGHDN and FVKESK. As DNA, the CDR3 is TGTGCCAGCAGCGTGGGGAGAGTCGGCGAGCAGTACTTC. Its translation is CASSVGRVGEQYF. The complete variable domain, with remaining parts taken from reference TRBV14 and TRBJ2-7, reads EAGVTQFPSHSVIEKGQTVTLRCDPISGHDNLYWYRRVMGKEIKFLLHFVKESKQDESGMPNNRFLAERTGGTYSTLKVQPAELEDSGVYFCASSVGRVGEQYFGPGTRLTVT.

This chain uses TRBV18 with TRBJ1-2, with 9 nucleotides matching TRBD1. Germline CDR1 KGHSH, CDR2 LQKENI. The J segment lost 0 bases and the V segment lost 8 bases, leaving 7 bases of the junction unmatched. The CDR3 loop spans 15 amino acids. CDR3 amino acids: CASALDRGPNYGYTF. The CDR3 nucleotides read TGTGCCAGCGCCTTGGACAGGGGCCCTAACTATGGCTACACCTTC.

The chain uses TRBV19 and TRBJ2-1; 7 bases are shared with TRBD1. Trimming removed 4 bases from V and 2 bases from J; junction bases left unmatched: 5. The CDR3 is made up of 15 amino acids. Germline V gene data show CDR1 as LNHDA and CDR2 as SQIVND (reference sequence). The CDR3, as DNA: TGTGCCAGTAGTACGACAGGGTTACCCTACAATGAGCAGTTCTTC. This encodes CASSTTGLPYNEQFF.

CDR3 in amino acids: CASSGRQGIYEQYF. CDR3 nucleotides: TGCGCCAGCAGCGGAAGACAGGGAATCTACGAGCAGTACTTC. This chain links TRBV5-1 with TRBJ2-7; 7 positions agree with TRBD1. CDR3 length: 14 residues. The V gene's germline CDR1 is SGHRS and CDR2 YFSETQ. The ends lost 4 bases at V and 3 bases at J; junction bases unmatched: 7.

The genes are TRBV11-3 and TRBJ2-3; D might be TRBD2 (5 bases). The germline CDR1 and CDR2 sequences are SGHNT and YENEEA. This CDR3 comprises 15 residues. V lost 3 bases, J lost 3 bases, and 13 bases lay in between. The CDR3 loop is CASSLVTSRTDTQYF. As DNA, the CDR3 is TGTGCCAGCAGCTTGGTAACTAGTCGTACAGATACGCAGTATTTT.